These T cell receptor beta chains were read from a single sample in a study of glioma-infiltrating T cells after dendritic cell vaccination. Assay used: immunoSEQ multiplex PCR; TCRdb lists only in-frame clones, some missing. The sample contains roughly 100,000 clones, roughly 81% of which appear only once. Sequencing was performed on blood, taken before dendritic cell vaccination. These receptor sequences come from a human donor with glioblastoma. Each CDR3 is given with its conserved first and last residue. The D gene is left open where the match is weak. Where a row states a size, it is once, few, many or the class of an expanded clone; other rows omit it.

>TRBJ1-5|TRBV27|TRBD1|.
TGTGCCAGCAGTTCCCGGACAGGGGTTGCCAATCAGCCCCAGCATTTT
CASSSRTGVANQPQHF
>TRBJ1-1|TRBV29-1|.|.
TGCAGCGTTGACAGGGGAGGGGCTGAAGCTTTCTTT
CSVDRGGAEAFF
>TRBJ1-2|TRBV9|TRBD1|few
TGTGCCAGCAGCCCCAATCCAGGACAGGGAGAAGCTGGCTACACCTTC
CASSPNPGQGEAGYTF
>TRBJ1-2|TRBV11-2|.|.
TGTGCCAGCAGCTTAGTCCAGGGATTTGGGTATGGCTACACCTTC
CASSLVQGFGYGYTF
>TRBJ2-5|TRBV11-2|TRBD2|.
TGTGCCAGCAGCTTAGTCTTAGCGGGGGGGTCCCAAGAGACCCAGTACTTC
CASSLVLAGGSQETQYF
>TRBJ2-5|TRBV6-1|TRBD2|.
TGTGCCAGCAGTCTAAGGACTAGCGTGGAGACCCAGTACTTC
CASSLRTSVETQYF
>TRBJ1-4|TRBV19|.|.
TGTGCCAGTACGGACAGTGACCTTGAAAAACTGTTTTTT
CASTDSDLEKLFF
>TRBJ2-2|TRBV7-8|TRBD1|.
TGTGCCAGCAGCGCTCGACAGGGGCCCACCGGGGAGCTGTTTTTT
CASSARQGPTGELFF
>TRBJ2-3|TRBV2|TRBD2|.
TGTGCCAGCAGTGCCAGCGGGGAGTACACAGATACGCAGTATTTT
CASSASGEYTDTQYF
>TRBJ2-2|TRBV9|TRBD1|.
TGTGCCAGCAGCCGACAGGGACCCCTCGCCGGGGAGCTGTTTTTT
CASSRQGPLAGELFF
>TRBJ2-7|TRBV27|TRBD2|.
TGTGCCAGCAGTTTAACGGGGGGTTGGGAGCAGTACTTC
CASSLTGGWEQYF
>TRBJ1-4|TRBV5-1|.|.
TGCGCCAGCAGCCCAGGGACTGCAGAAGGTGAAAAACTGTTTTTT
CASSPGTAEGEKLFF
>TRBJ2-5|TRBV5-6|.|.
TGTGCCAGCAGCTTTACTAGCCCTGAGACCCAGTACTTC
CASSFTSPETQYF
>TRBJ1-1|TRBV5-6|.|.
TGTGCCAGCAGGAAGGGGTTTGAAGCTTTCTTT
CASRKGFEAFF
>TRBJ2-3|TRBV5-4|.|once
TGTGCCAGCAGCTTGGCCAGGGGGGCCGACACAGATACGCAGTATTTT
CASSLARGADTDTQYF
>TRBJ2-1|TRBV2|TRBD2|.
TGTGCCAGCAGGGGGACTACCTCTTACAATGAGCAGTTCTTC
CASRGTTSYNEQFF
>TRBJ2-4|TRBV6-5|.|.
TGTGCCAGCAGGAGACAGGCTCATGCCAAAAACATTCAGTACTTC
CASRRQAHAKNIQYF
>TRBJ2-2|TRBV9|TRBD2|.
TGTGCCAGCGGGGGGGGGACCGGGGAGCTGTTTTTT
CASGGGTGELFF
>TRBJ2-2|TRBV7-9|TRBD1|.
TGTGCCAGCAGCGCCGACAGGGGTAGGGCCGGGGAGCTGTTTTTT
CASSADRGRAGELFF
>TRBJ2-7|TRBV6-1|TRBD1|.
TGTGCCAGCAGTGCAAGGCCGGGACAGGCCAGTGGGGAGCAGTACTTC
CASSARPGQASGEQYF
>TRBJ1-1|TRBV19|.|.
TGTGCCAGTAGTATTCGGGGGGGAACTGAAGCTTTCTTT
CASSIRGGTEAFF
>TRBJ2-1|TRBV6-6|TRBD2|.
TGTGCCAGCACCACGACTAGCGAGGGCTCCTACAATGAGCAGTTCTTC
CASTTTSEGSYNEQFF
>TRBJ2-3|TRBV10-3|TRBD1|.
TGTGCCATCAGACGGACAGGGTTGGCAGATACGCAGTATTTT
CAIRRTGLADTQYF
>TRBJ2-5|TRBV5-1|TRBD1|.
TGCGCCAGCAGCTTGGCCGAGGGGGCCCAAGAGACCCAGTACTTC
CASSLAEGAQETQYF
>TRBJ2-5|TRBV2|TRBD2|.
TGTGCCAGCAGTGTGAGGGCGGGGGGGTACCAAGAGACCCAGTACTTC
CASSVRAGGYQETQYF
>TRBJ2-7|TRBV7-9|TRBD1|.
TGTGCCAGCAGCTTTCCAGGGGGTATGTACGAGCAGTACTTC
CASSFPGGMYEQYF
>TRBJ2-7|TRBV7-2|.|.
TGTGCCAGCAGCTTACAGGGGAACGAGCAGTACTTC
CASSLQGNEQYF
>TRBJ1-5|TRBV6-1|.|few
TGTGCCAGCAGTTCAGGGCGTTGGAGCAATCAGCCCCAGCATTTT
CASSSGRWSNQPQHF
>TRBJ1-2|TRBV4-3|.|.
TGCGCCAGCAGCCAAGAGAGCAGGGGCGGGTATGGCTACACCTTC
CASSQESRGGYGYTF
>TRBJ1-1|TRBV11-2|.|once
TGTGCCAGCAGCTTAGCGAAACAGAGATTCCAGGAATCTTTCTTT
CASSLAKQRFQESFF
>TRBJ1-2|TRBV5-1|.|.
TGCGCCAGCAGCGACCGTTGGGCCTATGGCTACACCTTC
CASSDRWAYGYTF
>TRBJ1-1|TRBV10-3|.|.
TGTGCCATCCTAGGAGCGGGGAACACTGAAGCTTTCTTT
CAILGAGNTEAFF
>TRBJ1-4|TRBV27|.|once
TGTGCCAGCAGTTTATCGGGGGGTCGTACTAATGAAAAACTGTTTTTT
CASSLSGGRTNEKLFF
>TRBJ1-3|TRBV30|TRBD1|.
TGTGCCTGGACTTCCACACCGACAGGGGTCGGAAACACCATATATTTT
CAWTSTPTGVGNTIYF
>TRBJ1-2|TRBV18|TRBD1|once
TGTGCCAGCTCAGGGACAGGGCGTGGCTACACCTTC
CASSGTGRGYTF
>TRBJ2-6|TRBV4-2|TRBD1|.
TGTGCCAGCAGCCGAGAGACAGGGTCCGGGGCCAACGTCCTGACTTTC
CASSRETGSGANVLTF
>TRBJ2-1|TRBV4-1|.|few
TGCGCCAGCAGCCAACGGGGGGCCCTCGGGGATGAGCAGTTCTTC
CASSQRGALGDEQFF
>TRBJ1-1|TRBV19|.|once
TGTGCCAGTAGTAACAGCCATGAAGCTTTCTTT
CASSNSHEAFF
>TRBJ1-2|TRBV5-1|TRBD1|.
TGCGCCAGCAGCCCGGGACAGGGAGGAAACTATGGCTACACCTTC
CASSPGQGGNYGYTF
>TRBJ2-7|TRBV18|TRBD2|.
TGTGCCAGCTCAAGACTAGCGGAGAGCTCCTACGAGCAGTACTTC
CASSRLAESSYEQYF
>TRBJ1-2|TRBV29-1|.|.
TGCAGCGTTGAGGCAGGGTCTAACTATGGCTACACCTTC
CSVEAGSNYGYTF
>TRBJ1-2|TRBV19|TRBD1|.
TGTGCCAGTAGCCCAGGGGGCTACTATGGCTACACCTTC
CASSPGGYYGYTF
>TRBJ1-4|TRBV7-2|TRBD1|.
TGTGCCAGCAGCCCCAGGGGGCACTGGGAAAAACTGTTTTTT
CASSPRGHWEKLFF
>TRBJ2-1|TRBV27|TRBD2|few
TGTGCCAGCAGGGGGAGCGGGGGCTCCTACAATGAGCAGTTCTTC
CASRGSGGSYNEQFF
>TRBJ1-1|TRBV4-2|TRBD1|.
TGTGCCAGCAGCCCGGGACAGGGGGCAGTTAACACTGAAGCTTTCTTT
CASSPGQGAVNTEAFF
>TRBJ2-3|TRBV7-9|TRBD2|.
TGTGCCAGCAGCTCCGGCGGGGGGCCTAGCACAGATACGCAGTATTTT
CASSSGGGPSTDTQYF
>TRBJ2-7|TRBV6-6|.|.
TGTGCCAGCAGACAGGGACACCTCTACGAGCAGTACTTC
CASRQGHLYEQYF
>TRBJ1-4|TRBV7-2|.|.
TGTGCCAGCAGCTTACTCGGACTGGGGGCGAATGGTGAAAAACTGTTTTTT
CASSLLGLGANGEKLFF
>TRBJ1-1|TRBV10-3|.|once
TGTGCCATCTCCGTACTTAGGGGGAACACTGAAGCTTTCTTT
CAISVLRGNTEAFF
>TRBJ1-4|TRBV18|.|few
TGTGCCAGCTCACCGACCGGGAGGGGTCGAGATGAAAAACTGTTTTTT
CASSPTGRGRDEKLFF
>TRBJ2-3|TRBV4-2|.|.
TGTGCCAGCAGCCAATCCCGGACAGATACTAGCACAGATACGCAGTATTTT
CASSQSRTDTSTDTQYF
>TRBJ2-5|TRBV5-1|.|.
TGCGCCAGCAGCTTGGCCGTTGACATCCAAGAGACCCAGTACTTC
CASSLAVDIQETQYF
>TRBJ2-3|TRBV4-1|TRBD2|.
TGCGCCAGCAGCCCAAGGGGCGGGGCCGCCGGGGGGACGCAGTATTTT
CASSPRGGAAGGTQYF
>TRBJ2-3|TRBV7-2|TRBD2|.
TGTGCCAGCAGCTTAGCCCTACTGCTAGCGGGGGACACAGATACGCAGTATTTT
CASSLALLLAGDTDTQYF
>TRBJ1-2|TRBV6-6|TRBD1|.
TGTGCCAGCAGTTACTCTGGACAGGGGAGGAACTATGGCTACACCTTC
CASSYSGQGRNYGYTF
>TRBJ2-5|TRBV19|.|.
TGTGCCAGCACGACTGTCGGGGGTGGGTTGGCCGAGACCCAGTACTTC
CASTTVGGGLAETQYF
>TRBJ2-7|TRBV18|TRBD2|.
TGTGCCAGCTCAGCCAAGCTAGCGGGGGCACGATCCTACGAGCAGTACTTC
CASSAKLAGARSYEQYF
>TRBJ1-1|TRBV19|TRBD1|.
TGTGCCAGTAGTATCGGTATCGGGACAGGGGAGAACACTGAAGCTTTCTTT
CASSIGIGTGENTEAFF